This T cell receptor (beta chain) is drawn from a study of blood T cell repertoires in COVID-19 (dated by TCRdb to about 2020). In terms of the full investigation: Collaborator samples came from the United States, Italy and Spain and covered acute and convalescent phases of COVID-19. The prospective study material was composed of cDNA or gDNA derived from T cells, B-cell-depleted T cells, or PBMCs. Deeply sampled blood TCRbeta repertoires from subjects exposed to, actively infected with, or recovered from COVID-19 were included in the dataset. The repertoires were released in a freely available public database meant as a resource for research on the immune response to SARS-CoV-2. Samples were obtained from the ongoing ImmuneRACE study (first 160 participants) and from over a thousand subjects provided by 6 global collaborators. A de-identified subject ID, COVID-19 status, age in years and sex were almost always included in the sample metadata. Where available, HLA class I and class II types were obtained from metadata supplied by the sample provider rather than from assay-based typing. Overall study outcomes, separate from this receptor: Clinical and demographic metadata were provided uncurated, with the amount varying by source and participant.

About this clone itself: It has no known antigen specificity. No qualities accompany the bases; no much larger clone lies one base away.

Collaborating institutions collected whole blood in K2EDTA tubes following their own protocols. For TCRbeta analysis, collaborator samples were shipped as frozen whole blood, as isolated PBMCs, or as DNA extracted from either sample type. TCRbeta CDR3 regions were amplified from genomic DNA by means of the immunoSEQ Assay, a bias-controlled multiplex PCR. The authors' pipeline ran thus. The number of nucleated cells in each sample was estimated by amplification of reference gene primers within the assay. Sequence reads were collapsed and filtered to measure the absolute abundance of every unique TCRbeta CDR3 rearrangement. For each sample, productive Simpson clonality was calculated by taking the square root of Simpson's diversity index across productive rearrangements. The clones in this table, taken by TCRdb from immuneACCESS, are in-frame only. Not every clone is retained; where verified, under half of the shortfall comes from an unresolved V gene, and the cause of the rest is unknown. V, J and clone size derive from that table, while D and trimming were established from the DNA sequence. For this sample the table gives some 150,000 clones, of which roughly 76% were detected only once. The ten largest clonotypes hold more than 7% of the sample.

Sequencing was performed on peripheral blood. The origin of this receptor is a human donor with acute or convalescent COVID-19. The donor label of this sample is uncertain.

The DNA sequence is given as TGTGCCAGCAGCCTAGGGACAGGAGAGCAGTTCTTC. This is translated as CASSLGTGEQFF. The chain uses TRBV27 and TRBJ2-1; TRBD1 fits 8 bases in the junction. After removal of 6 bases from V and 10 bases from J, the junction retains 5 bases not matched to a gene. The germline V gene (reference sequence) provides CDR1 MNHEY and CDR2 SMNVEV. From the cysteine through the phenylalanine, the CDR3 covers 12 amino acids. Left in the record is the CDR3 DNA by itself, 36 bases read in frame from the first base.